This TCR beta chain appears in the sequencing data of a study of blood T cell repertoires in COVID-19. In the study overall: PBMCs, B-cell-depleted T cells, or T cells were the source of the cDNA or gDNA that made up the material.

As handled by the study authors: Amplifying reference gene primers gave estimates of nucleated cell counts. Profiling relied on immunoSEQ multiplex PCR, and the TCRdb table lists in-frame clones only, not all of them. The V and J calls and clone size come from that table; D and trimming were worked out from the DNA. Of roughly 52,000 clones listed, about 91% are singletons. Followed longitudinally, the Seattle patients had been enrolled during active infection. The V segment lost 1 base and the J segment 8 bases; nucleotides outside the gene matches: 5. Per germline, CDR1 SGHVS and CDR2 FNYEAQ. CDR3 size: 15 residues.

The chain joins TRBV7-6 to TRBJ1-4; 9 bases line up with TRBD1. The sequence came from a man between 35 and 55 years old with COVID-19, enrolled during active disease. Material: peripheral blood. For the CDR3, the DNA is TGTGCCAGCAGCTTAGGAGACAGGGGGGACGAAAAACTGTTTTTT. Protein sequence: CASSLGDRGDEKLFF.